These T cell receptor beta chains were read from a single sample in a study of cytomegalovirus exposure and HLA in healthy donors. Clones were read by immunoSEQ multiplex PCR, and TCRdb kept only the in-frame ones, dropping some. The table records around 150,000 clones, about 66% of them present only once. The sequenced sample was PBMCs. The receptor source for this set is a male donor in good health and CMV-seronegative. Both conserved end residues are part of each CDR3. A D gene is named only where the DNA matches it firmly. Size tells how often a clone was seen (once, few, many) or the class of an expanded clone, and some rows leave it out.

d_gene,v_gene,j_gene,len,abundance,CDR3nt,CDR3aa
.,TRBV11-2,TRBJ1-1,15,.,TGTGCCAGCAGCTTTCAGGGTTCCATGAACACTGAAGCTTTCTTT,CASSFQGSMNTEAFF
TRBD1,TRBV18,TRBJ2-1,15,.,TGTGCCAGCTCACCCCGACAGGGACCCTACAATGAGCAGTTCTTC,CASSPRQGPYNEQFF
.,TRBV6-5,TRBJ1-1,13,.,TGTGCCAGCAGCCCACAGGGTCATTCTGAAGCTTTCTTT,CASSPQGHSEAFF
TRBD1,TRBV7-9,TRBJ2-1,16,.,TGTGCCAGCAGCTTAAGTCCGGACAGGGGGCTGGATGAGCAGTTCTTC,CASSLSPDRGLDEQFF
.,TRBV4-3,TRBJ1-2,15,few,TGCGCCAGCAGCCAAGATGGAGGGATGGACTATGGCTACACCTTC,CASSQDGGMDYGYTF
.,TRBV7-7,TRBJ1-3,15,few,TGTGCCAGCAGCCCCGAGGGGGGGGAAGGAAACACCATATATTTT,CASSPEGGEGNTIYF
.,TRBV9,TRBJ2-7,17,.,TGTGCCAGCAGCGTAGGAAGTGGGGCAGCAGCTTTTCACGAGCAGTACTTC,CASSVGSGAAAFHEQYF
TRBD1,TRBV5-1,TRBJ2-1,14,.,TGCGCCAGCAGCGGCGGACAGGCAGCGAGTGAGCAGTTCTTC,CASSGGQAASEQFF
TRBD1,TRBV14,TRBJ1-6,15,.,TGTGCCAGCAGCGTAGGACAGGCTGCGAATTCACCCCTCCACTTT,CASSVGQAANSPLHF
.,TRBV5-1,TRBJ1-1,14,.,TGCGCCAGCAGCCGAGATAATCGGGCGGGTGAAGCTTTCTTT,CASSRDNRAGEAFF
TRBD2,TRBV6-4,TRBJ2-1,14,.,TGTGCCAGCAGCCCCGGGACTACCTACAATGAGCAGTTCTTC,CASSPGTTYNEQFF
TRBD1,TRBV5-1,TRBJ1-2,13,.,TGCGCCAGCAGCTTCCGGGACAGGGGTGGCTACACCTTC,CASSFRDRGGYTF
TRBD1,TRBV27,TRBJ1-5,14,once,TGTGCCAGCAGTCTAGGACAGGGTGGTTGGCCCCAGCATTTT,CASSLGQGGWPQHF
.,TRBV5-1,TRBJ2-5,15,.,TGCGCCAGCAGCTTGGGGGGCCTGGCCCAAGAGACCCAGTACTTC,CASSLGGLAQETQYF
.,TRBV6-5,TRBJ1-4,15,.,TGTGCCAGCAGTTATCATCAGGGTGGGAATGAAAAACTGTTTTTT,CASSYHQGGNEKLFF
TRBD1,TRBV7-8,TRBJ2-7,13,once,TGTGCCAGCAGCAGAAGACAGGGTTGGGAGCAGTACTTC,CASSRRQGWEQYF
TRBD2,TRBV4-1,TRBJ2-2,17,few,TGCGCCAGCAGCCAACCCCGACTAGCGGGCGCGACCGGGGAGCTGTTTTTT,CASSQPRLAGATGELFF
TRBD1,TRBV2,TRBJ1-4,19,.,TGTGCCATCCAAGGTTTTCTTAGGGGGCGCGGGCGGGTTAACGAAAAACTGTTTTTT,CAIQGFLRGRGRVNEKLFF
TRBD1,TRBV13,TRBJ1-1,17,.,TGTGCCAGCAGCTCCCGGGGGACAGGGGGAATGAACACTGAAGCTTTCTTT,CASSSRGTGGMNTEAFF
.,TRBV5-1,TRBJ2-5,16,.,TGCGCCAGCAGCTTGGAGGACGGGAGTTACTTGGAGACCCAGTACTTC,CASSLEDGSYLETQYF
.,TRBV5-1,TRBJ1-1,13,.,TGCGCCAGCAGCCCTACCGGGAGGGAGGGAGCTTTCTTT,CASSPTGREGAFF
TRBD1,TRBV4-1,TRBJ1-2,14,.,TGCGCCAGCAGCCAGATGGGGACAGGGAAGCGCTACACCTTC,CASSQMGTGKRYTF
.,TRBV6-1,TRBJ2-2,16,few,TGTGCCAGCAGTGACACCGGACTACAGAACACCGGGGAGCTGTTTTTT,CASSDTGLQNTGELFF
.,TRBV7-2,TRBJ2-7,14,.,TGTGCCAGCAGCTTGCAGGGGCTTCAGAACGAGCAGTACTTC,CASSLQGLQNEQYF
TRBD1,TRBV5-1,TRBJ1-3,19,.,TGCGCCAGCAGCCCGGGACAGGGGGCTTTCGGTTTAGGTGGAAACACCATATATTTT,CASSPGQGAFGLGGNTIYF
.,TRBV7-2,TRBJ1-1,15,.,TGTGCCAGCAGCTTAGTAGGGGATAGGGCCCAAGAAGCTTTCTTT,CASSLVGDRAQEAFF
.,TRBV7-2,TRBJ1-5,13,.,TGTGCCAGCAGCTCCCAGGGAGGACAGCCCCAGCATTTT,CASSSQGGQPQHF
TRBD1,TRBV7-2,TRBJ2-5,16,.,TGTGCCAGCAGCGCCGGGGGACAGGGTTTTTCAGAGACCCAGTACTTC,CASSAGGQGFSETQYF
.,TRBV29-1,TRBJ2-1,11,.,TGCAGCGCCGGACAGACGAATGAGCAGTTCTTC,CSAGQTNEQFF
.,TRBV19,TRBJ2-4,13,.,TGTGCCAGTAGTTCACTAGCCAAAAACATTCAGTACTTC,CASSSLAKNIQYF
.,TRBV9,TRBJ1-4,15,.,TGTGCCAGCAGCGGCTACGGGGGTGGTAATGAAAAACTGTTTTTT,CASSGYGGGNEKLFF
TRBD1,TRBV7-7,TRBJ2-5,14,.,TGTGCTAGCAGCGAAACAGGGGGTGTCGAGACCCAGTACTTC,CASSETGGVETQYF
.,TRBV21-1,TRBJ2-7,17,few,TGTGCCAGCAGCAAAGCGCTTTGGGGCAGGGGGCGTTATGAGCAGTACTTC,CASSKALWGRGRYEQYF
TRBD2,TRBV7-3,TRBJ2-1,15,.,TGTGCCAGCAGCGACACTAGCGGAAGATACAATGAGCAGTTCTTC,CASSDTSGRYNEQFF
.,TRBV5-1,TRBJ2-1,16,.,TGCGCCAGCAGCTCCAGGGGGGACCTCAGCTACAATGAGCAGTTCTTC,CASSSRGDLSYNEQFF
TRBD1,TRBV6-6,TRBJ1-2,15,few,TGTGCCAGCAGTACTTTCAGGACAGGGTACTATGGCTACACCTTC,CASSTFRTGYYGYTF
.,TRBV14,TRBJ1-3,13,.,TGTGCCAGCAGGAGGGAGTCAGGAAACACCATATATTTT,CASRRESGNTIYF
.,TRBV7-8,TRBJ2-7,16,.,TGTGCCAGCAGCTTGGTTGACAGCGGGCTCTCCTACGAGCAGTACTTC,CASSLVDSGLSYEQYF
.,TRBV9,TRBJ2-2,13,.,TGTGCCAGCAGGACAGGGAACACCGGGGAGCTGTTTTTT,CASRTGNTGELFF
.,TRBV6-6,TRBJ1-2,14,.,TGTGCCAGCAGTTTCTGGGCAGGGAACTATGGCTACACCTTC,CASSFWAGNYGYTF
TRBD1,TRBV19,TRBJ1-2,16,.,TGTGCCAGTAGTCTCGACAGGGCACTCCAGTACGGTGGCTACACCTTC,CASSLDRALQYGGYTF
.,TRBV23-1,TRBJ2-7,14,.,TGCGCCTGGCGCGACAGCTTGGACTCCTACGAGCAGTACTTC,CAWRDSLDSYEQYF
TRBD1,TRBV28,TRBJ1-2,15,.,TGTGCCAGCAGTCCCGGGACAGCCTCAAGCTATGGCTACACCTTC,CASSPGTASSYGYTF
TRBD1,TRBV2,TRBJ1-2,13,.,TGTGCCAGCAGCCAGGACAGGGGAGGTGGCTACACCTTC,CASSQDRGGGYTF
.,TRBV13,TRBJ1-1,11,.,TGTGCCAGCAGCCGAGGGGGTGAAGCTTTCTTT,CASSRGGEAFF
.,TRBV28,TRBJ1-2,15,.,TGTGCCAGCAGTGAGGCAGGGGATGAGGGCTATGGCTACACCTTC,CASSEAGDEGYGYTF
TRBD1,TRBV7-9,TRBJ2-5,14,few,TGTGCCAGCAGGCCCGACAGGGGCGGTGAGACCCAGTACTTC,CASRPDRGGETQYF
TRBD1,TRBV28,TRBJ1-2,16,.,TGTGCCAGCAGTTTACCAGGGGGCGAAACCCCCTATGGCTACACCTTC,CASSLPGGETPYGYTF
TRBD2,TRBV19,TRBJ2-7,14,.,TGTGCCAGTAGCCCCGCGGGGGAGGGCTACGAGCAGTACTTC,CASSPAGEGYEQYF
.,TRBV28,TRBJ2-7,14,.,TGTGCCAGCAGTTCATCAGACAGTACCTACGAGCAGTACTTC,CASSSSDSTYEQYF
TRBD1,TRBV6-5,TRBJ2-7,16,.,TGTGCCAGCAGTTACTCCGGGACAGGACTGGTCTACGAGCAGTACTTC,CASSYSGTGLVYEQYF
TRBD1,TRBV6-1,TRBJ1-1,14,.,TGTGCCAGCAGCCTAGGACAGGGCGTAACTGAAGCTTTCTTT,CASSLGQGVTEAFF
.,TRBV6-5,TRBJ1-6,15,once,TGTGCCAGCAGTTACGAGGGCGCCTATAATTCACCCCTCCACTTT,CASSYEGAYNSPLHF
TRBD2,TRBV18,TRBJ2-7,15,few,TGTGCCAGCTCCCCACGTAGCGGGGGGACCTACGAGCAGTACTTC,CASSPRSGGTYEQYF
TRBD1,TRBV14,TRBJ2-5,14,.,TGTGCCAGCAGCCAAGGGACAGGCCGGGAGACCCAGTACTTC,CASSQGTGRETQYF
.,TRBV2,TRBJ1-6,14,.,TGTGCCAGCAGGGGGCAAGGATATAATTCACCCCTCCACTTT,CASRGQGYNSPLHF
.,TRBV7-2,TRBJ1-1,13,once,TGTGCCAGCAGCACGGCGGTGGGGGGTGAAGCTTTCTTT,CASSTAVGGEAFF